A single sample gave rise to the 18 T cell receptor beta chains below, sequenced in a study of blood T cells in healthy people across ages. Using a J-beta primer mix together with a sample-barcoded 5' primer, a second PCR was run for roughly 6 to 12 cycles. From the 5' RACE reads, TCRdb called clonotypes with MiXCR, one entry per CDR3 protein. The data hold about 970,000 distinct CDR3 sequences, with roughly 50% observed a single time. Sequences were obtained from blood. The receptors originated from a woman aged 60-70 years in good health.

In DNA, the CDR3 is TGTGCCAGCCTCTCTGGGCAGCAGGATGGCTACACCTTC. Translation gives CASLSGQQDGYTF. V is TRBV28 and J is TRBJ1-2; no clear D. CDR3 length equals 13 residues. Germline V lookup: CDR1 MDHEN, CDR2 SYDVKM. V gave up 8 bases and J gave up 6 bases, with 16 bases separating them.

The sample holds a few counts of this clonotype. The chain links TRBV4-2 to TRBJ2-7; 14 bases map to TRBD2. The CDR3 has 18 residues. Germline V gives CDR1 LGHNA, CDR2 YNFKEQ. V lost 0 bases and J lost 1; bases outside the gene matches: 5. The CDR3 DNA is TGTGCCAGCAGCCAAGAGGGACTAGCGGGAGTGACGTCCTACGAGCAGTACTTC. Its protein product is CASSQEGLAGVTSYEQYF.

The rearrangement links TRBV12-3 or TRBV12-4 to TRBJ1-4; D not certain. The CDR3 spans 14 residues. V lost 6 bases and J 7 bases, leaving 15 bases between the germline ends. The CDR3 loop is CASSPAVVTEKLFF. CDR3 DNA: TGTGCCAGCAGCCCTGCAGTAGTTACTGAAAAACTGTTTTTT.

This chain connects TRBV16 to TRBJ1-2, with D possibly matching TRBD1 (5 bases). CDR3 length: 13 amino acids. The V end was cut by 4 bases, the J end by 4 bases, with 10 bases between. In germline, CDR1 is KGHSY, CDR2 FQNENV. DNA of the CDR3: TGTGCCAGCAGCCGGGAGGGGAGCTATGGCTACACCTTC. Its translation: CASSREGSYGYTF.

In this sample, this clonotype turned up a few times. The genes are TRBV27 and TRBJ2-4; D unclear. The better agreement between TRBJ2-7 and the DNA end casts doubt on the J call. The CDR3 extends over 15 amino acids. The germline gives CDR1 MNHEY, CDR2 SMNVEV (reference sequence). In nucleotides, the CDR3 is TGTGCCAGCAGCTCGCTAGTCCGACCCCACTACGAGCAGTACTTC. Amino acid sequence: CASSSLVRPHYEQYF.

V and J are TRBV4-2 and TRBJ2-5; the match to TRBD2 covers 9 bases. The CDR3 contains 15 residues. Trimming at V came to 0 bases and at J to 5 bases, leaving 4 bases not matched to a gene. Germline lookup yields CDR1 LGHNA and CDR2 YNFKEQ. For the CDR3, the DNA is TGTGCCAGCAGCCAAGAGGCGGGAGGGCTTGAGACCCAGTACTTC. This sequence encodes CASSQEAGGLETQYF.

This chain connects TRBV20-1 to TRBJ2-7; 14 nucleotides line up with TRBD2. This CDR3 has 16 amino acids. Trimming removed 6 bases from V and 6 bases from J; junction bases left unmatched: 13. Germline assignment: CDR1 DFQATT and CDR2 SNEGSKA (reference sequence). The CDR3: CSAIEGTSGRNREQYF. DNA of the CDR3: TGCAGTGCGATCGAGGGGACTAGCGGGAGAAATCGCGAGCAGTACTTC.

This clonotype appeared a few times. The V and J genes are TRBV7-2 and TRBJ2-5; either TRBD1 or TRBD2 may fit D (7 bases each). Germline assignment: CDR1 SGHTA and CDR2 FQGNSA. Trimming removed 0 bases at V and 1 base at J, with 12 bases between. The CDR3 is 16 residues long. CDR3 amino acids: CASSLAGRGGQETQYF. In DNA form, the CDR3 reads TGTGCCAGCAGCTTAGCGGGCAGGGGGGGCCAAGAGACCCAGTACTTC.

There are a few counts of this clonotype. The V call is TRBV6-2 or TRBV6-3, the J call TRBJ2-5, with TRBD1 as a possible D gene (5 bases). V was trimmed by 4 bases and J by 2 bases, leaving 14 bases between them. This CDR3 is built from 15 residues. CDR1 MNHEY and CDR2 SVGEGT come from the germline V gene. CDR3 sequence reads: CASSFETVIQETQYF. The CDR3 coding sequence is TGTGCCAGCAGTTTCGAGACAGTGATTCAAGAGACCCAGTACTTC.

The chain carries TRBV18 and TRBJ1-2, with 8 bases that match TRBD1. This CDR3 has 13 amino acids. Germline loops: CDR1 KGHSH, CDR2 LQKENI. The V segment lost 2 bases and the J segment 8 bases; nucleotides outside the gene matches: 4. The CDR3 loop reads CASSPMDREGYTF. In DNA form, the CDR3 reads TGTGCCAGCTCACCAATGGACAGGGAAGGCTACACCTTC.

The chain recombines TRBV27 with TRBJ2-1; 9 bases align to TRBD1. The J call may be incorrect, as the DNA end agrees better with TRBJ2-7. Germline CDR1 MNHEY, CDR2 SMNVEV (reference sequence). CDR3 length: 16 amino acids. The CDR3 nucleotides are TGTGCCAGCAGTCTTTCCAGGACAGGGGTCTCCTACGAGCAGTACTTC. Its protein product is CASSLSRTGVSYEQYF.

This clonotype came up many times. The chain uses TRBV29-1 and TRBJ2-1; a weak D match, TRBD2 (6 bases). CDR3 length: 13 amino acids. Between the trimmed V and J ends, which lost 1 base and 9 bases, there was a span of 13 bases. The germline V gene has CDR1 SQVTM and CDR2 ANQGSEA. The CDR3 DNA reads TGCAGCGTTGAAGTTGGAGGGCTGGGTGAGCAGTTCTTC. Translated: CSVEVGGLGEQFF.

This clonotype was counted a few times. The CDR3: CATWGRQSSYEQYF. The DNA for the CDR3 is TGTGCCACCTGGGGAAGACAAAGCTCCTACGAGCAGTACTTC. The chain couples TRBV27 to TRBJ2-7; no clear D gene. Germline lookup yields CDR1 MNHEY and CDR2 SMNVEV (reference sequence). V gave up 10 bases and J gave up 0 bases, with 16 bases separating them. This CDR3 contains 14 residues.

The V and J genes are TRBV5-5 and TRBJ2-7; the D gene could be TRBD1 or TRBD2 (5 bases each). Germline loops: CDR1 SGHKS, CDR2 YYEKEE (reference sequence). The length of the CDR3 is 17 residues. Deletions cut 2 bases from V and 5 bases from J, with 23 bases between. CDR3 sequence: CASSFRETPLKINEQYF. In DNA, the CDR3 is TGTGCCAGCAGCTTCAGGGAGACCCCCCTGAAGATTAACGAGCAGTACTTC.

The genes are TRBV20-1 and TRBJ2-1, with 11 bases that match TRBD2. After removal of 6 bases from V and 7 bases from J, the junction contained 8 bases not matched to a gene. Looked up from germline, CDR1 is DFQATT and CDR2 is SNEGSKA (reference sequence). The CDR3 is 14 residues long. The CDR3 nucleotides read TGCAGTGCCTTAGCGGGAGGGCCCCGGAATGAGCAGTTCTTC. This gives the protein CSALAGGPRNEQFF.

The chain couples TRBV10-3 to TRBJ1-2; no clear D gene. Germline V gives CDR1 ENHRY, CDR2 SYGVKD. V was cut by 3 bases and J by 2 bases, with 10 bases left in between. The CDR3 consists of 14 residues. CDR3 sequence: CAISDNGPNYGYTF. The CDR3 DNA reads TGTGCCATCAGTGATAACGGACCCAACTATGGCTACACCTTC.

In this sample, this clonotype turned up many times. This sequence joins TRBV12-3 or TRBV12-4 and TRBJ2-5; D is unclear. The CDR3 has 13 residues. Trimming shortened V by 3 bases and J by 1 base, and 6 bases separated the two germline ends. CDR3 residues: CASSFGSQETQYF. CDR3 coding DNA: TGTGCCAGCAGTTTCGGCAGCCAAGAGACCCAGTACTTC.

Ten or more counts support this clonotype. The V gene is TRBV18, the J gene TRBJ2-1; the D gene is possibly TRBD1 (6 bases). Trimming took off 0 bases at V and 4 bases at J, with 7 bases between the two ends. Germline-derived CDR1 and CDR2 are KGHSH and LQKENI. This CDR3 contains 14 residues. CDR3 sequence (DNA): TGTGCCAGCTCACCACCGGGACATTACAATGAGCAGTTCTTC. Its translation: CASSPPGHYNEQFF.